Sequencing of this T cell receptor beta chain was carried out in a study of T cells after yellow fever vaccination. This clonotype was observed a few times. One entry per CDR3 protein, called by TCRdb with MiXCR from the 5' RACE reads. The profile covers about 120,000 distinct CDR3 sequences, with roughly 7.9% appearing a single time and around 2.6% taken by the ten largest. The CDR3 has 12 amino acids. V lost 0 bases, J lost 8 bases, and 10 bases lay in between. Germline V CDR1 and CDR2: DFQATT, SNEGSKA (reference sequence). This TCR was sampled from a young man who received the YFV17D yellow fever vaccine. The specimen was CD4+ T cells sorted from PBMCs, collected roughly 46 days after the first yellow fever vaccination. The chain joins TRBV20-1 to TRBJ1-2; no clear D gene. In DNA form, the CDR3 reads TGCAGTGCTAGAGAAGGTACTATGGGCTACACCTTC. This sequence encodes CSAREGTMGYTF.